One T cell receptor beta chain is described in this entry. The sample originates from a study of OX40 agonist ivuxolimab in advanced cancers. Overall study: Subjects had a mean age of about 60 years, with a range of about 23 to 79; less than 90% were male.

TCRdb keeps only in-frame clones here, not all; method: immunoSEQ multiplex PCR. Of about 140,000 clones in the sample, around 93% were seen once. Specimen: CD4+ or CD8+ T cells sorted from blood, collected in a trial of the OX40 agonist ivuxolimab. The TCR originated in an adult with an advanced solid tumor such as melanoma, head and neck, liver or kidney cancer.

CDR3 residues: CASSQEWLSSYNEQFF. The DNA of the CDR3 is TGCGCCAGCAGCCAAGAGTGGCTGTCATCCTACAATGAGCAGTTCTTC. The chain recombines TRBV4-3 with TRBJ2-1; D uncertain. With 0 bases removed from V and 1 base from J, the gap between germline ends came to 10 bases. CDR1 LGHNA and CDR2 YSLEER come from the germline V gene. The length of the CDR3 is 16 residues.